The 27 T cell receptor beta chains below come from one sample, sequenced in a study of blood T cell repertoires in COVID-19. Only in-frame clones appear in the TCRdb table, and some are missing; sequencing was by immunoSEQ multiplex PCR. Of 400,000 or so clones listed, approximately 87% are singletons. What was sequenced was PBMCs or T cells enriched from blood (not recorded which). These receptors all stem from a man aged 35 to 55 in a cohort exposed to, infected with or recovered from COVID-19 (not recorded which).

The chain links TRBV27 to TRBJ2-2, with D possibly TRBD1 on 6 matching bases. V dropped 5 bases and J dropped 1 base, with 17 bases sitting between them. Per the germline V gene, CDR1 is MNHEY and CDR2 is SMNVEV (reference sequence). CDR3 size: 17 residues. CDR3 bases: TGTGCCAGCAGTCTAAAGAATCCGGGACAGAACACCGGGGAGCTGTTTTTT. Its protein product is CASSLKNPGQNTGELFF.

The chain uses TRBV24-1 and TRBJ2-7, with D possibly TRBD1 on 5 matching bases. CDR1 is KGHDR and CDR2 is SFDVKD in the germline V gene. The ends were cut back, 7 bases at V and 3 bases at J, with 21 bases in the middle. This CDR3 spans 16 amino acids. Here the CDR3 DNA reads TGTGCCACCAGCCCTACAGGTTCGAAAAATGTCTACGAGCAGTACTTC. This gives the protein CATSPTGSKNVYEQYF.

The V and J genes are TRBV18 and TRBJ2-7, with D possibly matching TRBD2 (6 bases). Trimming left V 4 bases short and J 2 bases short, with 24 bases between. There are 18 residues in the CDR3. Germline values: CDR1 KGHSH, CDR2 LQKENI. CDR3 DNA: TGTGCCAGCTCACTCCCCCCCCCGGGGCGGGAACCAACCTACGAGCAGTACTTC. Protein product: CASSLPPPGREPTYEQYF.

The J gene is TRBJ2-7, the V gene TRBV7-8; D may be TRBD2 (6 bases). This CDR3 region has 13 residues. Per the germline V gene, CDR1 is SGHVS and CDR2 is FQNEAQ. Between the trimmed V and J ends, which lost 5 bases and 1 base, there was a span of 9 bases. As DNA, the CDR3 is TGTGCCAGCAGCCGACTAGTATCCTACGAGCAGTACTTC. This translates into CASSRLVSYEQYF.

V and J are TRBV5-1 and TRBJ2-7; TRBD2 agrees at 13 bases. V trimming: 4 bases; J trimming: 7 bases; junction bases outside the gene matches: 2. The length of the CDR3 is 13 residues. Germline V lookup: CDR1 SGHRS, CDR2 YFSETQ. The CDR3 coding sequence is TGCGCCAGCAGCCCGACTAGCGGGGGGGAGCAGTACTTC. This translates into CASSPTSGGEQYF.

This chain joins TRBV7-9 and TRBJ1-1; 8 positions match TRBD1. The CDR3 is 15 amino acids. Trimming at V came to 5 bases and at J to 6 bases, leaving 11 bases not matched to a gene. The germline gives CDR1 SEHNR, CDR2 FQNEAQ (reference sequence). CDR3 DNA sequence: TGTGCCAGCAGCAAGTCGGGACAGGACGTGGCTGAAGCTTTCTTT. Translating it yields CASSKSGQDVAEAFF.

The rearrangement joins TRBV5-1 to TRBJ2-5, with TRBD1 matching 7 bases. V lost 2 bases and J lost 4; bases outside the gene matches: 8. From germline, CDR1 is SGHRS and CDR2 YFSETQ. The CDR3 totals 15 residues. The CDR3 nucleotides are TGCGCCAGCAGCTTTGGACAGGCCAAGGGAGAGACCCAGTACTTC. Translation: CASSFGQAKGETQYF.

V gene TRBV19 combines with J gene TRBJ2-7, with 8 bases aligning to TRBD2. Germline-derived CDR1 and CDR2 are LNHDA and SQIVND (reference sequence). V gave up 5 bases and J gave up 1 base; unmatched junction bases: 4. The CDR3 spans 14 residues. The CDR3 loop is CASSAGTSSYEQYF. For the CDR3, the DNA is TGTGCCAGTAGTGCCGGGACTAGTTCCTACGAGCAGTACTTC.

The V call is TRBV23-1, the J call TRBJ1-5; 7 bases are a match to TRBD1. TRBV23-1 is treated as an ORF (open reading frame) with a function not yet certain. There are 17 residues in the CDR3. J lost 3 bases, V lost 4 bases, and 12 bases had no gene match. The CDR3 nucleotides read TGCGCCAGCAGTCCCAGACCCCCGACAGGGCTCAATCAGCCCCAGCATTTT. It yields the protein CASSPRPPTGLNQPQHF.

V and J are TRBV19 and TRBJ1-2, with TRBD1 matching over 7 bases. The CDR3 contains 16 residues. Germline values: CDR1 LNHDA, CDR2 SQIVND (reference sequence). The J segment lost 7 bases and the V segment lost 4 bases, leaving 15 bases of the junction unmatched. The CDR3 coding sequence is TGTGCCAGTAGTACCGGGACAGTCCAGTCGGGTTTTGGCTACACCTTC. This codes for CASSTGTVQSGFGYTF.

The gene calls are TRBV5-5 and TRBJ2-1; D possibly corresponds to TRBD2 (6 bases). Germline V gives CDR1 SGHKS, CDR2 YYEKEE (reference sequence). The length of the CDR3 is 15 residues. Trimming pared 4 bases from V and 0 bases from J, leaving 11 bases between. The CDR3: CASSGDSGSYNEQFF. The CDR3 DNA reads TGTGCCAGCAGCGGGGACTCCGGCTCCTACAATGAGCAGTTCTTC.

The chain is built from TRBV7-9 and TRBJ2-5; D gene unclear. The CDR3 length is 13 residues. V was pared by 1 base and J by 2 bases, with 5 bases between. Germline values: CDR1 SEHNR, CDR2 FQNEAQ (reference sequence). The CDR3 loop reads CASSLGGQETQYF. CDR3 nucleotides: TGTGCCAGCAGCTTAGGCGGACAAGAGACCCAGTACTTC.

This clone was seen more than once but under ten times. The CDR3 bases are TGTGCCAGCAGTCCTCGACAGGGGAACCACGAGCAGTACTTC. The encoded protein is CASSPRQGNHEQYF. The gene calls are TRBV27 and TRBJ2-7, with TRBD1 matching over 8 bases. The CDR3 has 14 amino acids. With 5 bases clipped from V and 5 bases from J, the junction kept 8 bases outside the gene matches. Germline V lookup: CDR1 MNHEY, CDR2 SMNVEV (reference sequence).

The chain combines TRBV6-5 with TRBJ1-6; weak D call: TRBD1 (5 bases). Germline values: CDR1 MNHEY, CDR2 SVGAGI. The CDR3 consists of 16 residues. V lost 4 bases and J lost 4, with 14 bases in between. The CDR3, as DNA: TGTGCCAGCAGTTCTGGGAGGGGCGGTTATAATTCACCCCTCCACTTT. Residues: CASSSGRGGYNSPLHF.

This chain uses TRBV5-5 with TRBJ1-5; D remains unclear. CDR1 SGHKS and CDR2 YYEKEE come from the germline V gene (reference sequence). This CDR3 has 17 amino acids. V lost 7 bases and J lost 0, with 20 bases in between. CDR3 protein: CASSPGRRSDSNQPQHF. CDR3 coding DNA: TGTGCCAGCTCCCCGGGGAGGAGGTCCGATAGCAATCAGCCCCAGCATTTT. The full variable domain, rest sourced from reference TRBV5-5 and TRBJ1-5, is DAGVTQSPTHLIKTRGQQVTLRCSPISGHKSVSWYQQVLGQGPQFIFQYYEKEERGRGNFPDRFSARQFPNYSSELNVNALLLGDSALYLCASSPGRRSDSNQPQHFGDGTRLSIL.

The chain links TRBV7-9 to TRBJ1-1, with D perhaps matching TRBD1 (5 bases). Trimming took off 4 bases at V and 4 bases at J, with 13 bases between the two ends. The CDR3 loop spans 14 amino acids. Germline lookup yields CDR1 SEHNR and CDR2 FQNEAQ (reference sequence). The CDR3, as DNA: TGTGCCAGCAGCTCTTCCGGGGGAGGCACTGAAGCTTTCTTT. This translates into CASSSSGGGTEAFF. The full variable domain, its missing parts supplied by reference TRBV7-9 and TRBJ1-1, is DTGVSQNPRHKITKRGQNVTFRCDPISEHNRLYWYRQTLGQGPEFLTYFQNEAQLEKSRLLSDRFSAERPKGSFSTLEIQRTEQGDSAMYLCASSSSGGGTEAFFGQGTRLTVV.

The genes are TRBV30 and TRBJ1-5, with D unclear. The CDR3 consists of 13 residues. Germline lookup yields CDR1 GTSNPN and CDR2 SVGIG (reference sequence). V was trimmed by 1 base and J by 7 bases, leaving 11 bases between them. As DNA, the CDR3 is TGTGCCTGGAGTGCCATCCCGCAGCAGCCCCAGCATTTT. Protein: CAWSAIPQQPQHF.

The chain couples TRBV6-2 or TRBV6-3 to TRBJ1-6, with 9 bases matching TRBD1. The CDR3 covers 16 residues. Germline V CDR1 and CDR2: MNHEY, SVGEGT. V was clipped by 2 bases and J by 9 bases; unmatched bases: 8. CDR3 sequence reads: CASSYPSTGGSSPLHF. Written as DNA, the CDR3 is TGTGCCAGCAGTTACCCCTCGACAGGGGGAAGTTCACCCCTCCACTTT.

The rearrangement uses TRBV3-1 (or the pseudogene TRBV3-2) and TRBJ1-1; 7 bases are a match to TRBD1. V lost 2 bases and J lost 6; bases outside the gene matches: 3. Germline CDR1 is LGHDT and CDR2 is YNNKEL (reference sequence). The CDR3 contains 13 residues. CDR3 region: CASSQPGTAEAFF. The CDR3 nucleotides read TGTGCCAGCAGCCAACCGGGGACAGCTGAAGCTTTCTTT.

For the CDR3, the DNA is TGCGCCAGCAGCTTGGGACAAGATGAATCACCCCTCCACTTT. Translating gives CASSLGQDESPLHF. This rearrangement joins TRBV5-1 to TRBJ1-6; D remains ambiguous. Germline V lookup: CDR1 SGHRS, CDR2 YFSETQ. The CDR3 is 14 residues long. V lost 0 bases to trimming and J lost 10 bases, with 11 bases between them.

The rearrangement uses TRBV6-5 and TRBJ1-2; 8 nucleotides line up with TRBD1. The CDR3 loop spans 14 amino acids. Germline V lookup: CDR1 MNHEY, CDR2 SVGAGI. V was pared by 10 bases and J by 2 bases, with 9 bases of the junction left unmatched. The CDR3 region is CAIGQGLKNYGYTF. As DNA, the CDR3 is TGTGCCATCGGACAGGGTCTAAAGAACTATGGCTACACCTTC.

This chain connects TRBV11-3 to TRBJ2-1; 7 nucleotides agree with TRBD1. This CDR3 contains 15 residues. Germline V CDR1 and CDR2: SGHNT, YENEEA. Germline trimming cut 5 bases from V and 8 bases from J; bases unmatched to any gene: 12. CDR3 residues: CASSPTGPSTHEQFF. DNA of the CDR3: TGTGCCAGCAGCCCGACAGGGCCTAGTACCCATGAGCAGTTCTTC.

The CDR3 loop is CASSTGDRGRGYTF. CDR3 nucleotides: TGCGCCAGCAGCACGGGGGACAGGGGACGTGGCTACACCTTC. This chain uses TRBV5-1 with TRBJ1-2, with 10 bases identical to TRBD1. Losses at the gene ends were 4 bases for V and 7 bases for J; bases not matched to a gene: 7. The CDR3 has 14 amino acids. Germline CDR1 is SGHRS and CDR2 is YFSETQ.

CDR3 nucleotide sequence: TGTGCCAGCAGCTTGATGATGGACAGGGACTATGTCACTGAAGCTTTCTTT. Translation: CASSLMMDRDYVTEAFF. The V and J genes are TRBV5-6 and TRBJ1-1; 8 bases are a match to TRBD1. The CDR3 extends over 17 amino acids. V was pared by 1 base and J by 4 bases, with 12 bases of the junction left unmatched. Germline CDR1 SGHDT, CDR2 YYEEEE.

The V and J genes are TRBV6-1 and TRBJ2-7; perhaps TRBD1 as D (6 bases). Germline CDR1 reads MNHNS; CDR2 reads SASEGT. V was shortened by 1 base and J by 3 bases, with 7 bases between the two germline ends. The CDR3 totals 13 residues. The DNA of the CDR3 is TGTGCCAGCAGTGAAGACAGGGACTACGAGCAGTACTTC. Its protein product is CASSEDRDYEQYF.

The CDR3 is CASSDTYYEQYF. The DNA for the CDR3 is TGTGCCAGCAGTGACACTTACTACGAGCAGTACTTC. This sequence joins TRBV2 and TRBJ2-7; D not certain. The length of the CDR3 is 12 residues. Germline V gene lookup returns CDR1 SNHLY and CDR2 FYNNEI. With 3 bases removed from V and 3 bases from J, the gap between germline ends came to 6 bases.

The V gene is TRBV5-1, the J gene TRBJ2-1; TRBD1 aligns across 7 bases. Losses at the gene ends were 3 bases for V and 6 bases for J; bases not matched to a gene: 3. CDR1 and CDR2 (germline): SGHRS, YFSETQ. CDR3 length: 13 amino acids. The CDR3 DNA sequence: TGCGCCAGCAGCTCCCAGGGGGTCAATGAGCAGTTCTTC. Translation: CASSSQGVNEQFF.